This T cell receptor (beta chain) emerged from a study of identical twins. Study-wide results and caveats: Insertions were fewer in abundant cord blood beta clonotypes, whereas memory repertoires showed none of this pattern.

CDR3 size: 17 residues. Trimming removed 0 bases from V and 0 bases from J, with 15 bases in between. CDR1 DFQATT and CDR2 SNEGSKA come from the germline V gene (reference sequence). There are many counts of this clonotype. Its antigen is currently unknown. TCRdb reprocessed the 5' RACE reads via MiXCR and lists one record per CDR3 protein. Altogether 250,000 or so distinct CDR3 sequences are present, 6% to 8.5% being singletons, with the ten largest covering under 6.5%. These data also featured in a second study, about yellow fever vaccine responses in identical twins.

V is TRBV20-1 and J is TRBJ2-1, with D uncertain. The sequence was obtained from a woman younger than 30 in good health. Sequencing was done on a sample of CD8+ T cells sorted from blood. CDR3 nucleotides: TGCAGTGCTAGAGATCGTGCAGATCCACCCTCCTACAATGAGCAGTTCTTC. This encodes CSARDRADPPSYNEQFF.